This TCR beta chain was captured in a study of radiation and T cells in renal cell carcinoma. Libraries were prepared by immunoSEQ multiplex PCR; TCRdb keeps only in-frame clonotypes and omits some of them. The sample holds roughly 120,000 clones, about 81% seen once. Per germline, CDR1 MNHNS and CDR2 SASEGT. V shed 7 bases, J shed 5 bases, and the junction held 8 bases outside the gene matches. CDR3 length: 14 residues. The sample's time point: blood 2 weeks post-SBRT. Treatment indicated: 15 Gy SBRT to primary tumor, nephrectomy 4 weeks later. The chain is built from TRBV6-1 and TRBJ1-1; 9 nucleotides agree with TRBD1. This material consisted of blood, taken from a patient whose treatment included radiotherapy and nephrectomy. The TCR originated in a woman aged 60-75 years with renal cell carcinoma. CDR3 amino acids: CASNTGGLRTEAFF. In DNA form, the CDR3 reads TGTGCCAGCAATACAGGGGGCTTGAGGACTGAAGCTTTCTTT.